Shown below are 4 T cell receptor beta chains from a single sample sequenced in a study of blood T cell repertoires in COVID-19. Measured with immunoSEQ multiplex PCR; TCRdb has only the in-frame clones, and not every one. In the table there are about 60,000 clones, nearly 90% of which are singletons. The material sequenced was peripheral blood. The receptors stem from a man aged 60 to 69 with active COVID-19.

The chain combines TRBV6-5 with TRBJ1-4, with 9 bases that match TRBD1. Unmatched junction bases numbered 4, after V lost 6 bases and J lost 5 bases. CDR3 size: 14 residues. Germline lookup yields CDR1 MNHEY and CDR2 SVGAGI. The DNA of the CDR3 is TGTGCCAGCAGAATCGGGACAGGGAATGAAAAACTGTTTTTT. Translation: CASRIGTGNEKLFF.

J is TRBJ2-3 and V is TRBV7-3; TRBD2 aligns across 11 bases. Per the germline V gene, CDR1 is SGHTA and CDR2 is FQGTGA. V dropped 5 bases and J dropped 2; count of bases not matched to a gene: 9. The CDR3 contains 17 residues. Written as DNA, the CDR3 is TGTGCCAGCAGCCGATCGGGTAGCGGGAGGGACACAGATACGCAGTATTTT. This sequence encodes CASSRSGSGRDTDTQYF.

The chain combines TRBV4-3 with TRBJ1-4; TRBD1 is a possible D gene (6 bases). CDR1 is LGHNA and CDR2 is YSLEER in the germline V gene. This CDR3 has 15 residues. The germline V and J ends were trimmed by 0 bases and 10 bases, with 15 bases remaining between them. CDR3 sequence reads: CASSQDPWEGGKLFF. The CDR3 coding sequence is TGCGCCAGCAGCCAAGATCCCTGGGAGGGGGGAAAACTGTTTTTT.

Written as DNA, the CDR3 is TGTGCCATCAGTTGGGCTAGCGGGGGGGGCGATACGCAGTATTTT. Protein: CAISWASGGGDTQYF. This chain connects TRBV10-3 to TRBJ2-3, with TRBD2 matching over 12 bases. With V trimmed by 5 bases and J by 6 bases, 6 bases remained unmatched. Germline V gives CDR1 ENHRY, CDR2 SYGVKD. This CDR3 contains 15 residues.